This T cell receptor beta chain was recovered during a study of blood T cell repertoires in COVID-19. Study-level background: Acute and convalescent COVID-19 samples came from the United States, Italy and Spain. The cDNA or gDNA used as material had been derived from T cells, B-cell-depleted T cells, or PBMCs.

In the study's own analysis: How many nucleated cells were present was estimated from reference gene primer amplification. Generated by immunoSEQ multiplex PCR, the TCRdb table keeps only in-frame clones and is missing some. The V and J calls and the clone size are those of that table, but D and trimming were determined from the DNA. The sample contains some 200,000 clones, approximately 81% of which appear only once. The sample holds a few counts of this clone. Other DNA sequences of this sample code for an identical CDR3. The CDR3 is made up of 13 amino acids. The V end was cut by 3 bases, the J end by 3 bases, with 9 bases between. Germline CDR1 is MNHEY and CDR2 is SMNVEV (reference sequence).

The sequence was collected from a man aged 50-60 years who had recovered from COVID-19. The sample taken for sequencing was peripheral blood. This chain connects TRBV27 to TRBJ2-7; the D gene is possibly TRBD1 (5 bases). The CDR3: CASSLGRVYEQYF. CDR3 DNA: TGTGCCAGCAGTTTGGGCAGGGTCTACGAGCAGTACTTC.